This TCR beta chain was sequenced for a study of blood T cells in healthy people across ages. A second PCR of roughly 7 to 11 cycles used a sample-barcoded 5' primer and a J-beta primer mix. Every cDNA molecule carried a tag from a template-switch adaptor bearing 12 random nucleotides. MiXCR, applied by TCRdb to the 5' RACE reads, yields one record per CDR3 protein. Counted here are about 800,000 distinct CDR3 sequences, about 45% occurring once; the ten biggest clones make up 15% to 20%. Sequencing was done on a sample of blood. This TCR was sampled from a man aged 80 or over in good health.

The CDR3 DNA reads as TGTGCCAGCAGCGTAGGGGCTAGCGATAGCACAGATACGCAGTATTTT. As protein: CASSVGASDSTDTQYF. This chain links TRBV9 with TRBJ2-3; TRBD2 might be the D (6 bases). The CDR3 covers 16 residues. The V gene's germline CDR1 is SGDLS and CDR2 YYNGEE. V was shortened by 0 bases and J by 0 bases, with 11 bases between the two germline ends.